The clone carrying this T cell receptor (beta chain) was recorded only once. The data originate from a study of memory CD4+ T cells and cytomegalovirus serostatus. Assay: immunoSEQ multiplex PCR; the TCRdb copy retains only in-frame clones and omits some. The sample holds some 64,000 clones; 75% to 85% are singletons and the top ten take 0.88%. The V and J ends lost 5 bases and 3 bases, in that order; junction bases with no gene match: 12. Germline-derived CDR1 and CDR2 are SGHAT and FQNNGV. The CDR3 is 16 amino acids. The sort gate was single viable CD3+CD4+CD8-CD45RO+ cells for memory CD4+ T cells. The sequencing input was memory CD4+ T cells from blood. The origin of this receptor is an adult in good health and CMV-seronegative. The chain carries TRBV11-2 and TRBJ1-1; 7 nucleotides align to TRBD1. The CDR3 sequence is CASSHRTGPLDTEAFF. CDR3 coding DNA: TGTGCCAGCAGCCACCGGACAGGACCCCTGGACACTGAAGCTTTCTTT.